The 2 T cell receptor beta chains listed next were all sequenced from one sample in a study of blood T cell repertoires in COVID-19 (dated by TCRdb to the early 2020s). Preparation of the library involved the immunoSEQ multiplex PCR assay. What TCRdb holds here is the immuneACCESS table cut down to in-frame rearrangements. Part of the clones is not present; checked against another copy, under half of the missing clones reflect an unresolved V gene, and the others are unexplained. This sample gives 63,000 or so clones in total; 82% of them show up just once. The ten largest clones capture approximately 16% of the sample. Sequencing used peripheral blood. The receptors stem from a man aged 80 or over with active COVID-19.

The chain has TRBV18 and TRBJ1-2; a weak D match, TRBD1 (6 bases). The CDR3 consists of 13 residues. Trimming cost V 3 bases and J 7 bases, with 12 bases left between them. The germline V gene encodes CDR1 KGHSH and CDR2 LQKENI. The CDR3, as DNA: TGTGCCAGCTCACCCCAGGACAGTCGTGGCTACACCTTC. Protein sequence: CASSPQDSRGYTF.

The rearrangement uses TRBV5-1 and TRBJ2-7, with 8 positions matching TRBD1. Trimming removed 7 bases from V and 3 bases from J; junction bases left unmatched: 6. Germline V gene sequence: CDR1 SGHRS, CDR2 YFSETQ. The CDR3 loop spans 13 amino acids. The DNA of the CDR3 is TGCGCCAGCGGACTACAGGGGGACTACGAGCAGTACTTC. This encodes CASGLQGDYEQYF.